Below, 5 T cell receptor beta chains from the same sample are listed, as sequenced in a study of cytomegalovirus exposure and HLA in healthy donors. Amplification used 60 Vbeta primers and 13 Jbeta primers. Measured with immunoSEQ multiplex PCR; TCRdb has only the in-frame clones, and not every one. The table includes about 160,000 clones, approximately 79% detected once. The sample comprised PBMCs. All receptors derive from a man in his forties or fifties in good health and CMV-seronegative.

The chain employs TRBV6-4 and TRBJ2-3, with TRBD1 identical over 8 bases. Germline V lookup: CDR1 MRHNA, CDR2 SNTAGT. The junction had 4 bases not matched to a gene; V was cut back by 6 bases and J by 5 bases. The CDR3 totals 13 residues. Written as DNA, the CDR3 is TGTGCCAGCAGCCTGGGACAGGAAGATACGCAGTATTTT. This sequence encodes CASSLGQEDTQYF.

This chain links TRBV7-3 with TRBJ2-2, with D unclear. CDR3 length: 14 amino acids. Germline V lookup: CDR1 SGHTA, CDR2 FQGTGA. The ends were cut back, 5 bases at V and 1 base at J, with 8 bases in the middle. The CDR3 reads CASSRTENTGELFF. The CDR3 nucleotides are TGTGCCAGCAGCCGAACAGAGAACACCGGGGAGCTGTTTTTT.

This chain uses TRBV7-3 with TRBJ2-6; TRBD1 matches at 7 bases. The junction had 7 bases not matched to a gene; V was cut back by 5 bases and J by 0 bases. This CDR3 has 17 amino acids. In germline, CDR1 is SGHTA, CDR2 FQGTGA. CDR3 sequence: CASSQRTGRSGANVLTF. CDR3 sequence (DNA): TGTGCCAGCAGCCAACGGACAGGACGCTCTGGGGCCAACGTCCTGACTTTC.

This chain joins TRBV6-1 and TRBJ1-4; the match to TRBD1 covers 8 bases. Germline V gene sequence: CDR1 MNHNS, CDR2 SASEGT. The CDR3 covers 15 residues. The V gene end was trimmed by 6 bases and the J gene end by 4 bases; junction bases not matched to a gene: 7. The CDR3, as DNA: TGTGCCAGCAGCAAATCGACAGGGGTTAATGAAAAACTGTTTTTT. Its translation is CASSKSTGVNEKLFF.

The chain links TRBV5-1 to TRBJ1-6; TRBD1 matches at 9 bases. CDR3 length equals 16 residues. Germline CDR1 is SGHRS and CDR2 is YFSETQ. V dropped 5 bases and J dropped 9; count of bases not matched to a gene: 12. CDR3 DNA sequence: TGCGCCAGCAGACCCGACAGGGGGGTCTTCAGTTCACCCCTCCACTTT. Translation: CASRPDRGVFSSPLHF. Using reference TRBV5-1 and TRBJ1-6 for the parts outside the CDR3, the full variable domain is KAGVTQTPRYLIKTRGQQVTLSCSPISGHRSVSWYQQTPGQGLQFLFEYFSETQRNKGNFPGRFSGRQFSNSRSEMNVSTLELGDSALYLCASRPDRGVFSSPLHFGNGTRLTVT.